The clone carrying this TCR beta chain came up a few times. This sample is part of a study of blood T cell repertoires in COVID-19. Study background: Acute and convalescent COVID-19 specimens originated in the United States, Italy and Spain. The cDNA or gDNA used as material had been derived from T cells, B-cell-depleted T cells, or PBMCs.

Looked up from germline, CDR1 is LGHNA and CDR2 is YNFKEQ. The ends were cut back, 1 base at V and 5 bases at J, with 8 bases in the middle. The CDR3 extends over 13 amino acids. Original processing notes: Quantification of nucleated cells was approximated via reference gene primer amplification. Only in-frame clones appear in the TCRdb table, and some are missing; sequencing was by immunoSEQ multiplex PCR. V, J and clone size derive from that table, while D and trimming were established from the DNA sequence. Of about 220,000 clones listed, around 83% are singletons. V gene TRBV4-2 combines with J gene TRBJ2-5; D remains ambiguous. The sequence was collected from a man aged 50 or older with active or convalescent COVID-19. The sample was peripheral blood. The chain's CDR3 is CASSQGFGETQYF. In DNA form, the CDR3 reads TGTGCCAGCAGCCAAGGATTCGGGGAGACCCAGTACTTC.